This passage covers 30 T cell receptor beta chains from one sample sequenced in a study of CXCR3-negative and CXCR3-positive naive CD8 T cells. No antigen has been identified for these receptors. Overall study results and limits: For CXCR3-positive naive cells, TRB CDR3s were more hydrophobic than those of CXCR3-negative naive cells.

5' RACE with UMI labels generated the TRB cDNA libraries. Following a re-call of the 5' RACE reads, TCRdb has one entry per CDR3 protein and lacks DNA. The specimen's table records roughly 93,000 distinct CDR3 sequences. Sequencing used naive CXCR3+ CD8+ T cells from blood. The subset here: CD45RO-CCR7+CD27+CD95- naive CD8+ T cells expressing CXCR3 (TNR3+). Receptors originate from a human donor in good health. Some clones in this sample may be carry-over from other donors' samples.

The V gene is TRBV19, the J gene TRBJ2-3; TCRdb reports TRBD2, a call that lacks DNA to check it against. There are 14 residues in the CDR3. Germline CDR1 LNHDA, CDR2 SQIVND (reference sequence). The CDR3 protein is CASSIFAGTDTQYF.

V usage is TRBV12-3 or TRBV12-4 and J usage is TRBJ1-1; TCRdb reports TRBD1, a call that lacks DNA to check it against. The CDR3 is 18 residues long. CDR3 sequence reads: CASSLDIIGTGRSGEAFF.

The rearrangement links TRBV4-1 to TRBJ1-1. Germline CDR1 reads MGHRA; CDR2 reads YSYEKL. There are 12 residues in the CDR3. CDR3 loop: CASSQDRSDTFF.

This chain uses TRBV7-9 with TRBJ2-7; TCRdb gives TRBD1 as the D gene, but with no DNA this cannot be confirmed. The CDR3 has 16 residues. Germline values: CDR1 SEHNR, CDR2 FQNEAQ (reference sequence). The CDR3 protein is CASSSSRDRDPYEQYF.

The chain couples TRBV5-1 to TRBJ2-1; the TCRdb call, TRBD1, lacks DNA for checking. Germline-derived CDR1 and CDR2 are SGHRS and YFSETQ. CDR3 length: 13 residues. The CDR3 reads CASTQDRDNEQFF.

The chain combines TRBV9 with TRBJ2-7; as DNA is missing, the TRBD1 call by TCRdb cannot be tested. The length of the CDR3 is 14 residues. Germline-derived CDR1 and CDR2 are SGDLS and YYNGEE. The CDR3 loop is CASSHRDRSYEQYF. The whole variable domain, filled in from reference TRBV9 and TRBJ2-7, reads DSGVTQTPKHLITATGQRVTLRCSPRSGDLSVYWYQQSLDQGLQFLIQYYNGEERAKGNILERFSAQQFPDLHSELNLSSLELGDSALYFCASSHRDRSYEQYFGPGTRLTVT.

This CDR3 reads CSAKTSLTGGIYNTQYF. The V and J genes are TRBV20-1 and TRBJ2-3; TCRdb reports TRBD1, a call that lacks DNA to check it against. This CDR3 spans 17 amino acids. Germline-derived CDR1 and CDR2 are DFQATT and SNEGSKA (reference sequence).

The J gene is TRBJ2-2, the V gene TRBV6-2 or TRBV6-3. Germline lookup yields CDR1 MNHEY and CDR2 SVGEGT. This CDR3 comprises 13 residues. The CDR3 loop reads CASRGANTGELFF.

The CDR3 region is CASSPGWNSYNEQFF. The genes are TRBV5-6 and TRBJ2-1; the TCRdb D gene call, TRBD1, has no DNA to confirm it. Per germline, CDR1 SGHDT and CDR2 YYEEEE. The CDR3 extends over 15 amino acids.

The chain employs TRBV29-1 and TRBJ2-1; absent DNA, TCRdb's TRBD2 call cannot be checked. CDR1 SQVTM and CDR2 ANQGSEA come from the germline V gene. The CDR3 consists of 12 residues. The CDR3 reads CSVEREYNEQFF.

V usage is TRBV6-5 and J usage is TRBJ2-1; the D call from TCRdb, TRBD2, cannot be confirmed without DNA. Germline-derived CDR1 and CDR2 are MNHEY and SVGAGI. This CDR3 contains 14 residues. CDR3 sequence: CASSYQTSVDEQFF.

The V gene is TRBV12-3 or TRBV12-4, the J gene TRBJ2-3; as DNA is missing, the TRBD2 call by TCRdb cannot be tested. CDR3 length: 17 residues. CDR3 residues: CASSSSGLAGGPNTQYF.

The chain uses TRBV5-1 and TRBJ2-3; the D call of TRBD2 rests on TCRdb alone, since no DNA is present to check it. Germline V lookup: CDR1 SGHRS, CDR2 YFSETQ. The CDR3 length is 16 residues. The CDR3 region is CASSLVGLDSTDTQYF.

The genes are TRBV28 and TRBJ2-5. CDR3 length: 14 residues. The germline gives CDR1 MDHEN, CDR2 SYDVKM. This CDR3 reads CASSFSTAQETQYF.

CDR3 amino acids: CASLLAKNIQYF. J is TRBJ2-4 and V is TRBV27. This CDR3 contains 12 residues. Germline CDR1 MNHEY, CDR2 SMNVEV (reference sequence).

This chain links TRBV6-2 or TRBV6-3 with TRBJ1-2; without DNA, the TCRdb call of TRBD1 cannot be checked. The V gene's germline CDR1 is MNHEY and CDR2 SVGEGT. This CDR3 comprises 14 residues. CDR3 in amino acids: CASSSGTGSDGYTF.

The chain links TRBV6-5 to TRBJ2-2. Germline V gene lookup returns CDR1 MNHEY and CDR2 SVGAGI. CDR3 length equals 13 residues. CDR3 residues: CASSYSGPGELFF.

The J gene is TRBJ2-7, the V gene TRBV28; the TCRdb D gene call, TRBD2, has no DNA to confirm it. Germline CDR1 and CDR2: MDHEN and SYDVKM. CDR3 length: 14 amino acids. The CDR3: CASSSRTSRHEQYF.

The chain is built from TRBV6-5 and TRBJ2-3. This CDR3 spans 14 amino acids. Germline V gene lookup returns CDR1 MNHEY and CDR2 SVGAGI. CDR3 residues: CASSYSRFTDTQYF.

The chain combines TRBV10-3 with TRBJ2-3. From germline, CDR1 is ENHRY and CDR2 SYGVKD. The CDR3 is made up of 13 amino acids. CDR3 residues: CAINGPSTDTQYF.

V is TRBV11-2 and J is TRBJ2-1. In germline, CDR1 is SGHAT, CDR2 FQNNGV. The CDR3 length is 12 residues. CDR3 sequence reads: CASSFSSNEQFF. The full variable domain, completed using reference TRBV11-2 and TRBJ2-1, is EAGVAQSPRYKIIEKRQSVAFWCNPISGHATLYWYQQILGQGPKLLIQFQNNGVVDDSQLPKDRFSAERLKGVDSTLKIQPAKLEDSAVYLCASSFSSNEQFFGPGTRLTVL.

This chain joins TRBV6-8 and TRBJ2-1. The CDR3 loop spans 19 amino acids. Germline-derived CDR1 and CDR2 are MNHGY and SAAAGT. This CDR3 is CASSYSDGKRLSSYNEQFF.

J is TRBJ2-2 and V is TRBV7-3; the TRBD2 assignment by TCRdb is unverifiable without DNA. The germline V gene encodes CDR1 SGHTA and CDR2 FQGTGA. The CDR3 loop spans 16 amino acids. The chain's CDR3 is CASSPKGLPLGGELFF.

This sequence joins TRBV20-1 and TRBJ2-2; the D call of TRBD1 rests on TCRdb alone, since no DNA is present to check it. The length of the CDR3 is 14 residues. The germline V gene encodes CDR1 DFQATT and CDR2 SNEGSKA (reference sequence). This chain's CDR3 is CSALRGLNTGELFF.

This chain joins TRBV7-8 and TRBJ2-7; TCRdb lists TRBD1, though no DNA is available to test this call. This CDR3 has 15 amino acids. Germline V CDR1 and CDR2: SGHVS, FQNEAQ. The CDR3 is CASSLFQGGLNEQYF.

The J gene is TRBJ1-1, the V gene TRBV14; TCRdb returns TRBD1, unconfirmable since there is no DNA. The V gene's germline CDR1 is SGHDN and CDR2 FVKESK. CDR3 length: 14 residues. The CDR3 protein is CASSRTLGSPRALF.

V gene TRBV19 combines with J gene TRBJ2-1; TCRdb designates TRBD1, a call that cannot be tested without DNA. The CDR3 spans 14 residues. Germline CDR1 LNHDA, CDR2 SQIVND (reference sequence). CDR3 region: CASTSGGPYNEQFF. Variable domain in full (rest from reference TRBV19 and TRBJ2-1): DGGITQSPKYLFRKEGQNVTLSCEQNLNHDAMYWYRQDPGQGLRLIYYSQIVNDFQKGDIAEGYSVSREKKESFPLTVTSAQKNPTAFYLCASTSGGPYNEQFFGPGTRLTVL.

CDR3: CASSNPGQGAGQPQHF. This rearrangement joins TRBV6-6 to TRBJ1-5; the D call of TRBD1 rests on TCRdb alone, since no DNA is present to check it. CDR1 and CDR2 from the germline V gene are MNHNY and SVGAGI (reference sequence). The CDR3 is 16 residues long.

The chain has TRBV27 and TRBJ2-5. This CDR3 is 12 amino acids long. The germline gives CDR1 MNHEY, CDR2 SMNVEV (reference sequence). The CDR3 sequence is CASSPNGETQYF.

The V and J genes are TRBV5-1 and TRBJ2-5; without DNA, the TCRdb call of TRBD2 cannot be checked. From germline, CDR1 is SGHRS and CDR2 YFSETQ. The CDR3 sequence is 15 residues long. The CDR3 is CASSISGGAKETQYF. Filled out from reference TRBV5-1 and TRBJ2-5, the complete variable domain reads KAGVTQTPRYLIKTRGQQVTLSCSPISGHRSVSWYQQTPGQGLQFLFEYFSETQRNKGNFPGRFSGRQFSNSRSEMNVSTLELGDSALYLCASSISGGAKETQYFGPGTRLLVL.